Listed here are 27 T cell receptor beta chains from one sample, sequenced in a study of blood T cell repertoires in COVID-19 (dated by TCRdb to 2019 to 2021). The protocol used for the library was the immunoSEQ multiplex PCR assay. As stored in TCRdb, this immuneACCESS dataset retains in-frame rearrangements with V and J assigned. A fraction of the clones does not appear; measured against another copy, unresolved V genes explain less than half of the discrepancy, and the remainder lacks a known reason. The sample table holds about 170,000 clones, of which approximately 90% were seen once. 4.5% to 5% of the sample comes from the top ten. The source material was peripheral blood. The receptors come from a man aged 18 to 35 with COVID-19, enrolled during active disease.

The chain's CDR3 is CSLGDIDTGELFF. In DNA, the CDR3 is TGCAGCCTCGGGGACATCGACACCGGGGAGCTGTTTTTT. The rearrangement uses TRBV29-1 and TRBJ2-2, with D possibly matching TRBD1 (6 bases). The germline gives CDR1 SQVTM, CDR2 ANQGSEA. This CDR3 has 13 residues. Trimming took 8 bases from V and 3 from J, leaving 13 bases between them.

As DNA, the CDR3 is TGTGCCAGCAGTCCCCTAAACTACAACAATGAGCAGTTCTTC. Protein product: CASSPLNYNNEQFF. The rearrangement links TRBV28 to TRBJ2-1, with unresolved D. Germline lookup yields CDR1 MDHEN and CDR2 SYDVKM. This CDR3 has 14 residues. Trimming shortened V by 5 bases and J by 5 bases, and 13 bases separated the two germline ends.

The chain uses TRBV3-1 (or the pseudogene TRBV3-2) and TRBJ2-3; 7 bases align to TRBD2. Per germline, CDR1 LGHDT and CDR2 YNNKEL (reference sequence). The CDR3 consists of 13 residues. The J segment lost 6 bases and the V segment lost 4 bases, leaving 4 bases of the junction unmatched. CDR3 bases: TGTGCCAGCAGCCTGGGGAGGGGCGATACGCAGTATTTT. This gives the protein CASSLGRGDTQYF.

The CDR3 region is CASSLASGNTIYF. The CDR3 region has the DNA TGCGCCAGCAGCTTAGCGTCTGGAAACACCATATATTTT. J is TRBJ1-3 and V is TRBV4-1; no clear D. Trimming removed 5 bases from V and 1 base from J, with 6 bases in between. This CDR3 spans 13 amino acids. Per the germline V gene, CDR1 is MGHRA and CDR2 is YSYEKL.

The chain joins TRBV19 to TRBJ1-5; 8 bases are shared with TRBD1. This CDR3 is built from 16 residues. From germline, CDR1 is LNHDA and CDR2 SQIVND (reference sequence). The V and J ends lost 4 bases and 3 bases, in that order; junction bases with no gene match: 8. CDR3 nucleotide sequence: TGTGCCAGTAGTAAAACCGGGACAGGTAACAATCAGCCCCAGCATTTT. Translation: CASSKTGTGNNQPQHF. The whole variable domain, remainder taken from reference TRBV19 and TRBJ1-5, is DGGITQSPKYLFRKEGQNVTLSCEQNLNHDAMYWYRQDPGQGLRLIYYSQIVNDFQKGDIAEGYSVSREKKESFPLTVTSAQKNPTAFYLCASSKTGTGNNQPQHFGDGTRLSIL.

The genes are TRBV7-2 and TRBJ1-1; D uncertain. The CDR3 sequence is 14 residues long. V lost 5 bases, J lost 4 bases, and 14 bases lay in between. The V gene's germline CDR1 is SGHTA and CDR2 FQGNSA. The CDR3 spells CASSEPRRGTEAFF. The CDR3 bases are TGTGCCAGCAGCGAGCCCCGGCGGGGCACTGAAGCTTTCTTT.

The J gene is TRBJ2-7, the V gene TRBV6-5; 7 positions agree with TRBD2. The V segment lost 7 bases and the J segment 4 bases; nucleotides outside the gene matches: 7. This CDR3 contains 13 residues. Germline V CDR1 and CDR2: MNHEY, SVGAGI. The chain's CDR3 is CASIPGRGYEQYF. The CDR3, as DNA: TGTGCCAGCATTCCGGGGAGGGGTTACGAGCAGTACTTC.

The V call is TRBV10-3, the J call TRBJ1-1; D is undetermined. Germline CDR1 and CDR2: ENHRY and SYGVKD. The CDR3 totals 13 residues. Trimming took 6 bases from V and 3 from J, leaving 11 bases between them. CDR3 residues: CAIRQSVDTEAFF. In DNA, the CDR3 is TGTGCCATCAGACAGTCGGTGGACACTGAAGCTTTCTTT.

The rearrangement joins TRBV6-5 to TRBJ2-5; no firm D call. CDR3 length: 11 residues. Germline-derived CDR1 and CDR2 are MNHEY and SVGAGI. V lost 3 bases and J 5 bases, leaving 4 bases between the germline ends. The CDR3 DNA reads as TGTGCCAGCAGTTATGGCGAGACCCAGTACTTC. Amino acid sequence: CASSYGETQYF.

The genes are TRBV19 and TRBJ1-5, with 10 nucleotides matching TRBD1. This CDR3 has 16 residues. With V trimmed by 3 bases and J by 7 bases, 9 bases remained unmatched. Germline values: CDR1 LNHDA, CDR2 SQIVND (reference sequence). The CDR3 sequence: CASSMGTGVAGQPQHF. The CDR3 DNA reads TGTGCCAGTAGTATGGGGACAGGGGTGGCTGGGCAGCCCCAGCATTTT.

V is TRBV27 and J is TRBJ1-1; D is ambiguous. CDR1 is MNHEY and CDR2 is SMNVEV in the germline V gene (reference sequence). The CDR3 has 13 residues. V was trimmed by 4 bases and J by 5 bases, leaving 11 bases between them. The CDR3 DNA follows: TGTGCCAGCAGTTCCTGGGCCGGAACTGAAGCTTTCTTT. Amino acids: CASSSWAGTEAFF.

The genes are TRBV5-1 and TRBJ2-1; weak D call: TRBD2 (7 bases). This CDR3 is built from 17 residues. Germline lookup yields CDR1 SGHRS and CDR2 YFSETQ. Between the trimmed V and J ends, which lost 0 bases and 6 bases, there was a span of 19 bases. The CDR3 nucleotides read TGCGCCAGCAGCTTGGACGGGGGGCCCCAAAGGGGCAATGAGCAGTTCTTC. Translation: CASSLDGGPQRGNEQFF.

This chain uses TRBV9 with TRBJ1-1; weak D call: TRBD1 (6 bases). The CDR3 loop spans 15 amino acids. The germline gives CDR1 SGDLS, CDR2 YYNGEE. V was clipped by 4 bases and J by 1 base, with 14 bases between them. The DNA of the CDR3 is TGTGCCAGCAGCCCAGGGGTCGGGTGGAACACTGAAGCTTTCTTT. Translating it yields CASSPGVGWNTEAFF. Together with reference TRBV9 and TRBJ1-1, the CDR3 gives the full variable domain: DSGVTQTPKHLITATGQRVTLRCSPRSGDLSVYWYQQSLDQGLQFLIQYYNGEERAKGNILERFSAQQFPDLHSELNLSSLELGDSALYFCASSPGVGWNTEAFFGQGTRLTVV.

The gene calls are TRBV4-3 and TRBJ2-1; TRBD2 matches 9 bases. The CDR3 length is 16 residues. Germline-derived CDR1 and CDR2 are LGHNA and YSLEER. After removal of 0 bases from V and 8 bases from J, the junction contained 8 bases not matched to a gene. CDR3 DNA sequence: TGCGCCAGCAGCCAAGATCTCCTAGCGGGAAGCTATGAGCAGTTCTTC. It is translated as CASSQDLLAGSYEQFF.

Points on this clone: An end of the junction differs from the germline gene, which may be a read error. The sample has other DNA sequences that encode this CDR3 too. This chain connects TRBV5-8 to TRBJ1-5, with TRBD1 matching over 10 bases. The CDR3 extends over 15 amino acids. CDR1 is SGHTS, CDR2 YDEGEE, per germline. Here the CDR3 reads CASSLGQGSNQPQHF. DNA for the CDR3: TGTGCCAGCAGTTTGGGACAGGGGAGCAATCAGCCCCAGCATTTT.

The V call is TRBV15, the J call TRBJ1-2; TRBD1 matches at 11 bases. Germline V gene lookup returns CDR1 LNHNV and CDR2 YYDKDF (reference sequence). J lost 7 bases, V lost 0 bases, and 7 bases had no gene match. This CDR3 has 16 residues. CDR3 in amino acids: CATSRDLGQGERGYTF. The CDR3 nucleotides read TGTGCCACCAGCAGAGATTTGGGACAGGGGGAGCGTGGCTACACCTTC.

The genes are TRBV24-1 and TRBJ2-1; 12 positions match TRBD1. The CDR3 contains 16 residues. Germline trimming cut 2 bases from V and 6 bases from J; bases unmatched to any gene: 4. From germline, CDR1 is KGHDR and CDR2 SFDVKD. The CDR3 protein is CATSDSGQGASNEQFF. In DNA, the CDR3 is TGTGCCACCAGTGATTCGGGACAGGGGGCCTCCAATGAGCAGTTCTTC.

V usage is TRBV29-1 and J usage is TRBJ1-2; 7 bases match TRBD1. V was pared by 0 bases and J by 3 bases, with 10 bases of the junction left unmatched. The CDR3 is made up of 16 amino acids. Germline lookup yields CDR1 SQVTM and CDR2 ANQGSEA. The CDR3 region is CSVEDLRQGPYYGYTF. CDR3 DNA: TGCAGCGTTGAAGATCTCAGACAGGGACCCTACTATGGCTACACCTTC. The variable domain in full, completed from reference TRBV29-1 and TRBJ1-2, reads SAVISQKPSRDICQRGTSLTIQCQVDSQVTMMFWYRQQPGQSLTLIATANQGSEATYESGFVIDKFPISRPNLTFSTLTVSNMSPEDSSIYLCSVEDLRQGPYYGYTFGSGTRLTVV.

The chain combines TRBV6-2 or TRBV6-3 with TRBJ1-5; D is unresolved. The CDR3 contains 19 residues. V gave up 4 bases and J gave up 3 bases, with 25 bases separating them. The V gene's germline CDR1 is MNHEY and CDR2 SVGEGT. The CDR3 DNA follows: TGTGCCAGCAGTTCTTACAAACTGGAGCGGCAGGTTAACAATCAGCCCCAGCATTTT. It yields the protein CASSSYKLERQVNNQPQHF.

This rearrangement joins TRBV28 to TRBJ2-7; possibly TRBD2 for D (6 bases). Germline V lookup: CDR1 MDHEN, CDR2 SYDVKM. Trimming cost V 0 bases and J 0 bases, with 12 bases left between them. The CDR3 contains 16 residues. The chain's CDR3 is CASSLWRGDISYEQYF. CDR3 DNA sequence: TGTGCCAGCAGTTTATGGCGGGGAGATATCTCCTACGAGCAGTACTTC.

The gene calls are TRBV9 and TRBJ2-3; 9 bases align to TRBD1. From germline, CDR1 is SGDLS and CDR2 YYNGEE. CDR3 length: 15 residues. V was clipped by 3 bases and J by 3 bases; unmatched bases: 5. The CDR3 region has the DNA TGTGCCAGCAGCGCCTGGACAGGGGCGACAGATACGCAGTATTTT. Protein sequence: CASSAWTGATDTQYF. Full variable domain (remainder filled in from reference TRBV9 and TRBJ2-3): DSGVTQTPKHLITATGQRVTLRCSPRSGDLSVYWYQQSLDQGLQFLIQYYNGEERAKGNILERFSAQQFPDLHSELNLSSLELGDSALYFCASSAWTGATDTQYFGPGTRLTVL.

The rearrangement uses TRBV27 and TRBJ2-7, with no clear D. Germline-derived CDR1 and CDR2 are MNHEY and SMNVEV (reference sequence). V was trimmed by 8 bases and J by 2 bases, leaving 13 bases between them. This CDR3 region has 13 residues. The CDR3 nucleotides are TGTGCCAGCTGGTCCGTCGGAGCCTACGAGCAGTACTTC. This encodes CASWSVGAYEQYF.

This chain connects TRBV9 to TRBJ1-2; 7 nucleotides agree with TRBD1. This CDR3 contains 14 residues. From germline, CDR1 is SGDLS and CDR2 YYNGEE. V was pared by 3 bases and J by 3 bases, with 5 bases of the junction left unmatched. The CDR3 is CASSDGTEDYGYTF. CDR3 sequence (DNA): TGTGCCAGCAGCGATGGGACAGAGGACTATGGCTACACCTTC.

The chain employs TRBV6-2 or TRBV6-3 and TRBJ2-5; 7 bases line up with TRBD1. The length of the CDR3 is 16 residues. CDR1 and CDR2 from the germline V gene are MNHEY and SVGEGT. The junction had 9 bases not matched to a gene; V was cut back by 1 base and J by 4 bases. In DNA form, the CDR3 reads TGTGCCAGCAGTTACTTAGGGGGACAGCTTTCAGAGACCCAGTACTTC. Translation gives CASSYLGGQLSETQYF.

V and J are TRBV7-9 and TRBJ1-1; maybe TRBD1 (5 bases). V gave up 5 bases and J gave up 6 bases, with 13 bases separating them. Germline V gene lookup returns CDR1 SEHNR and CDR2 FQNEAQ (reference sequence). The CDR3 runs to 13 residues. The CDR3 here is CASSPARGAEAFF. In DNA form, the CDR3 reads TGTGCCAGCAGCCCGGCCCGGGGGGCTGAAGCTTTCTTT.

The chain is built from TRBV3-1 (or the pseudogene TRBV3-2) and TRBJ2-3, with TRBD2 identical over 9 bases. Germline loops: CDR1 LGHDT, CDR2 YNNKEL (reference sequence). The V and J ends lost 4 bases and 2 bases, in that order; junction bases with no gene match: 7. The CDR3 runs 16 residues. CDR3 in amino acids: CASSRRLAVFTDTQYF. In DNA form, the CDR3 reads TGTGCCAGCAGCCGACGACTAGCGGTATTCACAGATACGCAGTATTTT.

The CDR3 loop reads CASSYLASGRARAYEQYF. CDR3 DNA: TGTGCCAGCAGTTACTTGGCTAGCGGGAGGGCCAGGGCCTACGAGCAGTACTTC. The J gene is TRBJ2-7, the V gene TRBV6-2 or TRBV6-3; 12 bases match TRBD2. CDR1 is MNHEY, CDR2 SVGEGT, per germline. V lost 1 base and J lost 2; bases outside the gene matches: 9. CDR3 size: 18 residues.